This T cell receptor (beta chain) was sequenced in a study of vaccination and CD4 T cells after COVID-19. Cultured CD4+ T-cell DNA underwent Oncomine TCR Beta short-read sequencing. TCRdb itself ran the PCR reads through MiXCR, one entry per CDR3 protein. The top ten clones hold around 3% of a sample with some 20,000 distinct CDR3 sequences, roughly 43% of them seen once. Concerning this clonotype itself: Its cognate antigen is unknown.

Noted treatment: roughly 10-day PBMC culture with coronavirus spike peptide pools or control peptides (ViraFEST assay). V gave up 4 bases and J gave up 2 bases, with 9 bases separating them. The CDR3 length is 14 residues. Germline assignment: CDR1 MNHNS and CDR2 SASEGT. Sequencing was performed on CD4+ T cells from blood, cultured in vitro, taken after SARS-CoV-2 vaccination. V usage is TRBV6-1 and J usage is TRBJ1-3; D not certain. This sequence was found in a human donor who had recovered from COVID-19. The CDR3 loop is CASSADRAGNTIYF. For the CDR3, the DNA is TGTGCCAGCAGTGCGGACCGCGCTGGAAACACCATATATTTT.